The clone carrying this T cell receptor (beta chain) was counted at least ten times. This CDR3 is built from 15 residues. V was shortened by 0 bases and J by 9 bases, with 15 bases between the two germline ends. Germline CDR1 GTSNPN, CDR2 SVGIG (reference sequence). The source of the sample is a study of T cells in Graves' hyperthyroidism and ophthalmopathy. Amplification targeted TCR beta CDR3 regions from RNA transcripts. HTBI primers were the set used in a first-round RT-PCR of the TCR CDR3. TCRdb reanalysed the multiplex PCR reads using MiXCR and keeps one entry per CDR3 protein. The repertoire holds approximately 740,000 distinct CDR3 sequences, with around 13% as singletons.

The source is a woman in her late teens or twenties with Graves' hyperthyroidism. Sequencing was carried out using blood. This chain links TRBV30 with TRBJ1-6; D is unclear. The CDR3 is CAWSVRRESFSPLHF. The CDR3 DNA reads TGTGCCTGGAGTGTTCGGCGGGAGTCTTTTTCACCCCTCCACTTT.